Shown below are 30 T cell receptor beta chains from a single sample sequenced in a study of long-term antiretroviral therapy in people with HIV. Investigators performed immunoSEQ version v3.0 at survey level. The protocol was immunoSEQ multiplex PCR, while the TCRdb copy is restricted to in-frame clones and leaves out a portion. The sample consists of around 33,000 clones, about 80% of them appearing once. Material: unsorted PBMCs, obtained 0.4 years before starting antiretroviral therapy. The receptors here all came from a man aged 18 to 29 with HIV.

This clone was seen once. The V gene is TRBV5-5, the J gene TRBJ1-2, with D possibly matching TRBD1 (5 bases). V lost 0 bases to trimming and J lost 7 bases, with 13 bases between them. Germline assignment: CDR1 SGHKS and CDR2 YYEKEE (reference sequence). The CDR3 sequence is 14 residues long. The CDR3: CASSLEGPGSGYTF. CDR3 DNA sequence: TGTGCCAGCAGCTTGGAGGGACCCGGCTCTGGCTACACCTTC.

The gene calls are TRBV6-5 and TRBJ1-1; 8 positions agree with TRBD1. This CDR3 comprises 14 residues. J lost 3 bases, V lost 6 bases, and 6 bases had no gene match. CDR1 MNHEY and CDR2 SVGAGI come from the germline V gene. The CDR3 is CASSRGQGDTEAFF. The DNA of the CDR3 is TGTGCCAGCAGCAGAGGACAGGGTGACACTGAAGCTTTCTTT.

The chain employs TRBV30 and TRBJ2-7, with 7 nucleotides matching TRBD1. Germline CDR1 is GTSNPN and CDR2 is SVGIG (reference sequence). This CDR3 region has 12 residues. V was clipped by 4 bases and J by 6 bases; unmatched bases: 6. The CDR3 region is CAWTQGMPEQYF. The CDR3 DNA sequence: TGTGCCTGGACACAGGGGATGCCCGAGCAGTACTTC.

The genes are TRBV5-4 and TRBJ2-7; TRBD2 agrees at 10 bases. Germline-derived CDR1 and CDR2 are SGHNT and YYREEE (reference sequence). V shed 0 bases, J shed 4 bases, and the junction held 7 bases outside the gene matches. CDR3 length equals 16 residues. Here the CDR3 reads CASSLDLGTSAYEQYF. Here the CDR3 DNA reads TGTGCCAGCAGCTTGGACCTCGGGACTAGCGCATACGAGCAGTACTTC.

This chain joins TRBV30 and TRBJ1-3; D is unresolved. Trimming removed 0 bases at V and 1 base at J, with 7 bases between. Germline V CDR1 and CDR2: GTSNPN, SVGIG (reference sequence). The CDR3 has 14 residues. CDR3 loop: CAWSVEVSGNTIYF. CDR3 bases: TGTGCCTGGAGTGTAGAAGTTTCTGGAAACACCATATATTTT.

The gene calls are TRBV29-1 and TRBJ2-5; TRBD2 matches at 7 bases. The CDR3 has 13 amino acids. V trimming: 6 bases; J trimming: 2 bases; junction bases outside the gene matches: 6. The germline V gene has CDR1 SQVTM and CDR2 ANQGSEA. The CDR3 nucleotides are TGCAGCGTGGCCGCGGGGGTTCAAGAGACCCAGTACTTC. Its protein product is CSVAAGVQETQYF.

This CDR3 reads CASSLVWSSTDTQYF. CDR3 sequence (DNA): TGCGCCAGCAGCTTGGTTTGGTCATCGACAGATACGCAGTATTTT. This chain links TRBV5-1 with TRBJ2-3; D is undetermined. Per the germline V gene, CDR1 is SGHRS and CDR2 is YFSETQ. V lost 0 bases, J lost 3 bases, and 11 bases lay in between. The CDR3 runs 15 residues.

The chain recombines TRBV6-1 with TRBJ2-2; 10 bases line up with TRBD2. CDR3 length: 16 residues. Trimming cost V 1 base and J 2 bases; bases outside gene matches: 1. Germline assignment: CDR1 MNHNS and CDR2 SASEGT. This CDR3 reads CASSEVAGGNTGELFF. The CDR3 DNA follows: TGTGCCAGCAGTGAAGTAGCGGGGGGAAACACCGGGGAGCTGTTTTTT.

The rearrangement uses TRBV27 and TRBJ2-3; TRBD2 matches 8 bases. V lost 5 bases and J lost 3; bases outside the gene matches: 13. Germline-derived CDR1 and CDR2 are MNHEY and SMNVEV (reference sequence). CDR3 length: 17 amino acids. The CDR3 DNA reads as TGTGCCAGCAGTCCCCGGGGAGCGGGAGTGGTAACAGATACGCAGTATTTT. Protein: CASSPRGAGVVTDTQYF.

The chain has TRBV7-8 and TRBJ1-1; D is unresolved. The CDR3 contains 12 residues. Germline V lookup: CDR1 SGHVS, CDR2 FQNEAQ. V lost 5 bases to trimming and J lost 5 bases, with 9 bases between them. CDR3 bases: TGTGCCAGCAGCCGCTCAGGTACTGAAGCTTTCTTT. Residues: CASSRSGTEAFF.

The chain links TRBV6-1 to TRBJ2-3; TRBD1 agrees at 10 bases. Germline loops: CDR1 MNHNS, CDR2 SASEGT. Trimming cost V 11 bases and J 1 base; bases outside gene matches: 9. There are 15 residues in the CDR3. In nucleotides, the CDR3 is TGTGCCGCCAGAGACAGGGGGCATCGCACAGATACGCAGTATTTT. Translating gives CAARDRGHRTDTQYF.

The sample holds a few counts of this clone. The chain joins TRBV7-6 to TRBJ2-2; the match to TRBD1 covers 10 bases. Unmatched junction bases numbered 4, after V lost 7 bases and J lost 5 bases. The germline V gene has CDR1 SGHVS and CDR2 FNYEAQ. CDR3 length equals 14 residues. The CDR3 nucleotides are TGTGCCAGCACGGACAGGGGGAGTACCGGGGAGCTGTTTTTT. It translates to CASTDRGSTGELFF.

The V gene is TRBV14, the J gene TRBJ2-3; 8 bases align to TRBD2. The CDR3 is made up of 16 amino acids. The trim removed 2 bases at V and 0 bases at J, leaving 4 bases unmatched. Germline CDR1 reads SGHDN; CDR2 reads FVKESK. In DNA, the CDR3 is TGTGCCAGCAGCCAACTTAGCGGGATTAGCACAGATACGCAGTATTTT. It specifies CASSQLSGISTDTQYF.

V usage is TRBV6-1 and J usage is TRBJ2-4; TRBD1 aligns across 10 bases. Germline CDR1 MNHNS, CDR2 SASEGT. Losses at the gene ends were 1 base for V and 1 base for J; bases not matched to a gene: 10. The CDR3 length is 19 residues. The CDR3 DNA reads TGTGCCAGCAGTGAAGGGCGGGCGTGGGGACAGGGGGCCAAAAACATTCAGTACTTC. Amino acid sequence: CASSEGRAWGQGAKNIQYF.

This chain links TRBV5-6 with TRBJ1-4; TRBD1 matches 10 bases. Trimming took 2 bases from V and 7 from J; bases not matched to a gene: 5. The CDR3 runs to 15 residues. The germline V gene has CDR1 SGHDT and CDR2 YYEEEE. CDR3 sequence: CASSFGTGVGEKLFF. The CDR3 bases are TGTGCCAGCAGCTTCGGGACAGGGGTGGGTGAAAAACTGTTTTTT.

This clone was observed once. The V call is TRBV11-2, the J call TRBJ2-1, with D possibly TRBD1 on 7 matching bases. This CDR3 has 15 residues. The germline V and J ends were trimmed by 5 bases and 5 bases, with 16 bases remaining between them. CDR1 SGHAT and CDR2 FQNNGV come from the germline V gene. The CDR3 DNA is TGTGCCAGCAGCCGGCCGGCCAGGGGGGACAATGAGCAGTTCTTC. Amino acid sequence: CASSRPARGDNEQFF. Full variable domain (outside the CDR3, taken from reference TRBV11-2 and TRBJ2-1): EAGVAQSPRYKIIEKRQSVAFWCNPISGHATLYWYQQILGQGPKLLIQFQNNGVVDDSQLPKDRFSAERLKGVDSTLKIQPAKLEDSAVYLCASSRPARGDNEQFFGPGTRLTVL.

The chain employs TRBV2 and TRBJ2-4; D ambiguous. In germline, CDR1 is SNHLY, CDR2 FYNNEI. This CDR3 comprises 15 residues. V dropped 6 bases and J dropped 0 bases, with 12 bases sitting between them. The CDR3: CASRQYSLAKNIQYF. In DNA form, the CDR3 reads TGTGCCAGCAGACAGTACTCTCTAGCCAAAAACATTCAGTACTTC.

CDR3 loop: CASSQGWGKGEKLFF. CDR3 DNA sequence: TGCGCCAGCAGCCAAGGGTGGGGAAAGGGTGAAAAACTGTTTTTT. The rearrangement links TRBV4-1 to TRBJ1-4, with unresolved D. CDR1 is MGHRA and CDR2 is YSYEKL in the germline V gene. V lost 1 base and J lost 7, with 13 bases in between. The CDR3 has 15 residues.

The chain is built from TRBV6-5 and TRBJ2-1; D is perhaps TRBD1 or TRBD2 (5 bases each). V was clipped by 5 bases and J by 4 bases, with 9 bases between them. CDR3 size: 13 residues. Germline CDR1 is MNHEY and CDR2 is SVGAGI. CDR3 sequence: CASSDYRYNEQFF. CDR3 DNA sequence: TGTGCCAGCAGTGACTACAGGTACAATGAGCAGTTCTTC.

The rearrangement joins TRBV5-1 to TRBJ1-1, with TRBD1 as a possible D gene (6 bases). The V gene's germline CDR1 is SGHRS and CDR2 YFSETQ. V was trimmed by 4 bases and J by 1 base, leaving 11 bases between them. This CDR3 has 14 residues. CDR3 nucleotide sequence: TGCGCCAGCAGCGGAGAACAGGGGAACACTGAAGCTTTCTTT. Translating it yields CASSGEQGNTEAFF.

The J gene is TRBJ2-2, the V gene TRBV7-2; 7 positions agree with TRBD2. This CDR3 is built from 15 residues. J gave up 5 bases and V 5 bases, and 8 bases lay outside the gene matches. The germline V gene encodes CDR1 SGHTA and CDR2 FQGNSA. The CDR3 DNA reads TGTGCCAGCAGCCCCACGGGGGGTGGGACCGGGGAGCTGTTTTTT. This gives the protein CASSPTGGGTGELFF.

This chain links TRBV14 with TRBJ1-6; D is possibly TRBD1 (6 bases). Germline V lookup: CDR1 SGHDN, CDR2 FVKESK. This CDR3 comprises 14 residues. Trimming cost V 2 bases and J 7 bases, with 9 bases left between them. CDR3 loop: CASSQFRGNSPLHF. The CDR3 DNA reads as TGTGCCAGCAGCCAATTCAGGGGCAATTCACCCCTCCACTTT.

The chain uses TRBV19 and TRBJ2-7; D is undetermined. Germline V lookup: CDR1 LNHDA, CDR2 SQIVND (reference sequence). The CDR3 totals 14 residues. Deletions cut 6 bases from V and 2 bases from J, with 14 bases between. The CDR3 nucleotides are TGTGCCAGTAGCCGGGCAGTTCTTACCTACGAGCAGTACTTC. It specifies CASSRAVLTYEQYF.

CDR3: CASSSRTSGDTQYF. CDR3 DNA sequence: TGTGCCAGCAGCTCCCGGACTAGCGGCGATACGCAGTATTTT. The J gene is TRBJ2-3, the V gene TRBV7-2; the match to TRBD2 covers 10 bases. This CDR3 spans 14 amino acids. V shed 4 bases, J shed 6 bases, and the junction held 4 bases outside the gene matches. Germline CDR1 and CDR2: SGHTA and FQGNSA.

In this sample, this clone turned up a few times. The rearrangement links TRBV28 to TRBJ2-3; D uncertain. This CDR3 has 16 amino acids. Trimming left V 10 bases short and J 2 bases short, with 22 bases between. CDR1 is MDHEN and CDR2 is SYDVKM in the germline V gene. The CDR3 loop reads CATTPIGRQTTDTQYF. The CDR3 DNA reads TGTGCCACCACCCCAATTGGGCGGCAGACCACAGATACGCAGTATTTT.

Only a few counts were recorded for this clone. The CDR3 sequence: CASSQTSYEQYF. The CDR3, as DNA: TGCGCCAGCAGCCAGACTAGCTACGAGCAGTACTTC. The V gene is TRBV4-1, the J gene TRBJ2-7; D is possibly TRBD2 (6 bases). V was cut by 3 bases and J by 3 bases, with 6 bases left in between. CDR1 is MGHRA, CDR2 YSYEKL, per germline. The CDR3 runs 12 residues.

V gene TRBV30 combines with J gene TRBJ2-5; 9 nucleotides agree with TRBD1. This CDR3 contains 15 residues. Unmatched junction bases numbered 9, after V lost 4 bases and J lost 3 bases. The germline V gene has CDR1 GTSNPN and CDR2 SVGIG (reference sequence). The CDR3 region has the DNA TGTGCCTGGACCCGACAGGGGGGAACGGAAGAGACCCAGTACTTC. This encodes CAWTRQGGTEETQYF.

The chain uses TRBV27 and TRBJ2-7; 7 positions agree with TRBD2. Per the germline V gene, CDR1 is MNHEY and CDR2 is SMNVEV (reference sequence). The CDR3 is 14 amino acids. V trimming: 7 bases; J trimming: 3 bases; junction bases outside the gene matches: 9. CDR3 amino acids: CASIGAGPHYEQYF. Written as DNA, the CDR3 is TGTGCCAGCATAGGAGCGGGACCCCACTACGAGCAGTACTTC.

This sequence joins TRBV7-3 and TRBJ2-7, with TRBD1 matching 7 bases. The CDR3 length is 13 residues. V gave up 5 bases and J gave up 4 bases; unmatched junction bases: 5. The germline gives CDR1 SGHTA, CDR2 FQGTGA. CDR3 amino acids: CASSPRGQYEQYF. The CDR3 nucleotides read TGTGCCAGCAGCCCCCGGGGACAGTACGAGCAGTACTTC.

The rearrangement uses TRBV7-9 and TRBJ2-1; 13 nucleotides match TRBD2. Looked up from germline, CDR1 is SEHNR and CDR2 is FQNEAQ (reference sequence). Trimming cost V 5 bases and J 5 bases; bases outside gene matches: 15. The CDR3 consists of 19 residues. The DNA for the CDR3 is TGTGCCAGCAGCACTCGGGGTCAGACCGGGACTAGCGGGAACAATGAGCAGTTCTTC. Translation: CASSTRGQTGTSGNNEQFF.